The 9 T cell receptor beta chains in this list originate from one sample, sequenced in a study of blood T cell repertoires in COVID-19. Only in-frame clones appear in the TCRdb table, and some are missing; sequencing was by immunoSEQ multiplex PCR. Of about 190,000 clones listed, more than 85% are singletons. The material sequenced was PBMCs or T cells enriched from blood (not recorded which). The receptor set was obtained from a woman aged 40 to 55 in a cohort exposed to, infected with or recovered from COVID-19 (not recorded which).

This chain connects TRBV15 to TRBJ2-1; the match to TRBD2 covers 11 bases. Germline V gene sequence: CDR1 LNHNV, CDR2 YYDKDF (reference sequence). This CDR3 spans 15 amino acids. After removal of 0 bases from V and 12 bases from J, the junction contained 7 bases not matched to a gene. The CDR3: CATSRDSASGRRQFF. CDR3 DNA sequence: TGTGCCACCAGCAGAGATTCGGCTAGCGGGAGGCGGCAGTTCTTC.

The rearrangement links TRBV11-3 to TRBJ2-7; D is undetermined. There are 14 residues in the CDR3. Germline loops: CDR1 SGHNT, CDR2 YENEEA. V lost 5 bases and J 2 bases, leaving 13 bases between the germline ends. CDR3 DNA: TGTGCCAGCAGCCAACGGAGTTCCACCTACGAGCAGTACTTC. Its protein product is CASSQRSSTYEQYF.

The chain employs TRBV30 and TRBJ2-1; D not certain. The CDR3 sequence is 12 residues long. Germline-derived CDR1 and CDR2 are GTSNPN and SVGIG (reference sequence). Trimming removed 0 bases at V and 13 bases at J, with 13 bases between. For the CDR3, the DNA is TGTGCCTGGAGTGTGGGCGACCCCCGACAGTTCTTC. Its protein is CAWSVGDPRQFF. Combining the CDR3 with reference TRBV30 and TRBJ2-1 gives the whole variable domain SQTIHQWPATLVQPVGSPLSLECTVEGTSNPNLYWYRQAAGRGLQLLFYSVGIGQISSEVPQNLSASRPQDRQFILSSKKLLLSDSGFYLCAWSVGDPRQFFGPGTRLTVL.

The chain has TRBV24-1 and TRBJ1-3; D might be TRBD1 (6 bases). CDR3 length equals 15 residues. V lost 3 bases and J lost 2, with 10 bases in between. Germline-derived CDR1 and CDR2 are KGHDR and SFDVKD. The CDR3 loop reads CATSDATGPGNTIYF. For the CDR3, the DNA is TGTGCCACCAGTGATGCTACAGGGCCTGGAAACACCATATATTTT.

This chain links TRBV2 with TRBJ1-3; the D gene is possibly TRBD1 (5 bases). The germline V and J ends were trimmed by 9 bases and 2 bases, with 14 bases remaining between them. The germline CDR1 and CDR2 sequences are SNHLY and FYNNEI. There are 14 residues in the CDR3. Here the CDR3 reads CASREGSAGNTIYF. Written as DNA, the CDR3 is TGTGCCAGTCGGGAGGGGTCCGCTGGAAACACCATATATTTT.

This sequence joins TRBV13 and TRBJ1-1; D perhaps matches TRBD1 (5 bases). The CDR3 spans 15 residues. In germline, CDR1 is PRHDT, CDR2 FYEKMQ (reference sequence). Trimming took 1 base from V and 4 from J, leaving 13 bases between them. This CDR3 reads CASSLAGGRSTEAFF. CDR3 coding DNA: TGTGCCAGCAGCTTAGCCGGGGGTAGGAGCACTGAAGCTTTCTTT.

This clone came up once. The chain employs TRBV5-1 and TRBJ1-3; possibly TRBD1 for D (6 bases). The germline V gene encodes CDR1 SGHRS and CDR2 YFSETQ. The V and J ends lost 5 bases and 0 bases respectively, with 12 bases between them. The CDR3 is made up of 15 amino acids. The CDR3 is CASSTTGSSGNTIYF. The CDR3 bases are TGCGCCAGCAGTACTACAGGGTCCTCTGGAAACACCATATATTTT.

The chain recombines TRBV11-2 with TRBJ1-1; D is unclear. V lost 4 bases and J lost 3, with 9 bases in between. The CDR3 loop spans 13 amino acids. Germline V gives CDR1 SGHAT, CDR2 FQNNGV. The CDR3 sequence is CASSSLPDTEAFF. The CDR3 DNA reads as TGTGCCAGCAGCTCACTGCCCGACACTGAAGCTTTCTTT.

The chain has TRBV7-9 and TRBJ2-7; 15 positions agree with TRBD2. V shed 7 bases, J shed 5 bases, and the junction held 3 bases outside the gene matches. This CDR3 comprises 14 residues. Looked up from germline, CDR1 is SEHNR and CDR2 is FQNEAQ (reference sequence). Here the CDR3 reads CASMGLAGGNEQYF. CDR3 in DNA: TGTGCCAGCATGGGACTAGCGGGAGGAAACGAGCAGTACTTC.